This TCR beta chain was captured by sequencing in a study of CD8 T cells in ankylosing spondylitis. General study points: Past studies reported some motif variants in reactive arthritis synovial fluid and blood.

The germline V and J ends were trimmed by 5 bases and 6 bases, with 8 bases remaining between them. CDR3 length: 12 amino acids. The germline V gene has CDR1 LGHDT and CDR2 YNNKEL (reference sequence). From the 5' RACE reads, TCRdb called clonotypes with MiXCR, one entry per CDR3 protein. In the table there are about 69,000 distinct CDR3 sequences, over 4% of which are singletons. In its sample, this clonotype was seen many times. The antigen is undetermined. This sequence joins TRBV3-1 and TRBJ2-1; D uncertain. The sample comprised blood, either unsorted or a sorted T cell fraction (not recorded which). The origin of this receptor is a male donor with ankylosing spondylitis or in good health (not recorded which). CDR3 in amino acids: CASSSPGNEQFF. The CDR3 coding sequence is TGTGCCAGCAGCTCCCCCGGCAATGAGCAGTTCTTC.